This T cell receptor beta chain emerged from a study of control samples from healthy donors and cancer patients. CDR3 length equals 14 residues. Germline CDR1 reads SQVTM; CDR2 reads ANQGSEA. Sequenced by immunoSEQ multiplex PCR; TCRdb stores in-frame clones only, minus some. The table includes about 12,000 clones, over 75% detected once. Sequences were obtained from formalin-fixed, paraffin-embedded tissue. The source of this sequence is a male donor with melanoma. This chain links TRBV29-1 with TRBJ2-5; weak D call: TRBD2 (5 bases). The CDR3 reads CSSRLAREQETQYF. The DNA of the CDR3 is TGCAGTTCCCGATTGGCGAGGGAACAAGAGACCCAGTACTTC.